These 23 T cell receptor beta chains were all obtained from the same sample, sequenced in a study of T cells in Graves' hyperthyroidism and ophthalmopathy. From RNA transcripts, TCR beta CDR3 regions were amplified. A first-round RT-PCR of the TCR CDR3 used the HTBI primer set. Each CDR3 protein gets one entry after TCRdb re-called the multiplex PCR reads with MiXCR. The profile shows about 510,000 distinct CDR3 sequences, 35% to 50% of them singletons. Sequenced: peripheral blood or thyroid tissue (not recorded which). These receptors were taken from an adult woman with Graves' disease, either hyperthyroidism or ophthalmopathy (not recorded which).

This clonotype was seen only a few times. The chain carries TRBV10-3 and TRBJ2-7, with TRBD1 matching over 9 bases. The germline CDR1 and CDR2 sequences are ENHRY and SYGVKD. CDR3 length equals 14 residues. V lost 3 bases, J lost 7 bases, and 7 bases stayed unmatched. The CDR3 sequence is CAISEADRGWEQYF. The CDR3 DNA follows: TGTGCCATCAGTGAAGCGGACAGGGGATGGGAGCAGTACTTC.

The chain is built from TRBV9 and TRBJ1-3; D may be TRBD1 (6 bases). The CDR3 covers 13 residues. V dropped 3 bases and J dropped 3 bases, with 7 bases sitting between them. CDR1 SGDLS and CDR2 YYNGEE come from the germline V gene. CDR3 loop: CASSDRVGNTIYF. The CDR3 DNA reads as TGTGCCAGCAGCGACAGGGTTGGAAACACCATATATTTT. Full variable domain (rest looked up from reference TRBV9 and TRBJ1-3): DSGVTQTPKHLITATGQRVTLRCSPRSGDLSVYWYQQSLDQGLQFLIQYYNGEERAKGNILERFSAQQFPDLHSELNLSSLELGDSALYFCASSDRVGNTIYFGEGSWLTVV.

The chain recombines TRBV13 with TRBJ1-5; 8 nucleotides agree with TRBD1. The DNA matches TRBJ2-3 better at its end, which makes the J call doubtful. Germline-derived CDR1 and CDR2 are PRHDT and FYEKMQ (reference sequence). CDR3 length: 15 amino acids. CDR3 sequence reads: CASSQRTGSTDTQYF. Written as DNA, the CDR3 is TGTGCCAGCAGCCAGAGGACAGGGAGCACAGATACGCAGTATTTT.

V is TRBV7-8 and J is TRBJ2-5, with D hard to call. Germline loops: CDR1 SGHVS, CDR2 FQNEAQ. The CDR3 totals 12 residues. V gave up 5 bases and J gave up 7 bases, with 11 bases separating them. The CDR3 coding sequence is TGTGCCAGCAGCCTACCGGGCGTGACCCAGTACTTC. Translated: CASSLPGVTQYF. The entire variable domain, with the rest obtained from reference TRBV7-8 and TRBJ2-5, is as follows: GAGVSQSPRYKVAKRGQDVALRCDPISGHVSLFWYQQALGQGPEFLTYFQNEAQLDKSGLPSDRFFAERPEGSVSTLKIQRTQQEDSAVYLCASSLPGVTQYFGPGTRLLVL.

CDR3 nucleotides: TGTGCCAGCAGCGCGCAGACAGGGGATGGCTACACCTTC. Its protein is CASSAQTGDGYTF. The chain links TRBV7-9 to TRBJ1-2, with 8 nucleotides matching TRBD1. The V gene end was trimmed by 5 bases and the J gene end by 6 bases; junction bases not matched to a gene: 5. In germline, CDR1 is SEHNR, CDR2 FQNEAQ (reference sequence). CDR3 length: 13 amino acids.

Ten or more counts support this clonotype. The V and J genes are TRBV12-3 or TRBV12-4 and TRBJ1-5; D is undetermined. This CDR3 has 12 amino acids. V gave up 8 bases and J gave up 3 bases, with 8 bases separating them. The CDR3 sequence: CASGVNNQPQHF. The CDR3 DNA sequence: TGTGCCAGCGGGGTGAACAATCAGCCCCAGCATTTT.

This clonotype was detected many times. CDR3 residues: CASQVSGQETQYF. In DNA, the CDR3 is TGCGCCAGCCAGGTCTCAGGCCAAGAGACCCAGTACTTC. The J gene is TRBJ2-5, the V gene TRBV5-1; the D is unclear. The germline V gene encodes CDR1 SGHRS and CDR2 YFSETQ. This CDR3 has 13 residues. Trimming removed 7 bases at V and 1 base at J, with 11 bases between.

Here the CDR3 DNA reads TGCGCCAGCAGCCTGAGAGGGGACAGGGCGAATGGGGCCAACGTCCTGACTTTC. Protein sequence: CASSLRGDRANGANVLTF. The chain uses TRBV5-1 and TRBJ2-6; 9 bases are a match to TRBD1. Unmatched junction bases numbered 11, after V lost 4 bases and J lost 3 bases. Germline V lookup: CDR1 SGHRS, CDR2 YFSETQ. The CDR3 totals 18 residues.

This clonotype was counted ten times or more. The chain links TRBV20-1 to TRBJ2-5, with 13 positions matching TRBD2. Germline CDR1 DFQATT, CDR2 SNEGSKA (reference sequence). V shed 5 bases, J shed 2 bases, and the junction held 5 bases outside the gene matches. The CDR3 extends over 15 amino acids. The CDR3 sequence: CSARKGLAGQETQYF. Here the CDR3 DNA reads TGCAGTGCTCGTAAGGGACTAGCGGGACAAGAGACCCAGTACTTC.

V is TRBV29-1 and J is TRBJ1-1; maybe TRBD1 (5 bases). CDR1 is SQVTM, CDR2 ANQGSEA, per germline. The length of the CDR3 is 12 residues. V dropped 5 bases and J dropped 1 base, with 8 bases sitting between them. The chain's CDR3 is CSVLTGNTEAFF. CDR3 nucleotides: TGCAGCGTTCTTACAGGGAACACTGAAGCTTTCTTT.

The chain employs TRBV7-6 and TRBJ2-3; possible D gene TRBD2, 5 bases. The ends were cut back, 1 base at V and 2 bases at J, with 10 bases in the middle. Germline loops: CDR1 SGHVS, CDR2 FNYEAQ. This CDR3 has 15 residues. The CDR3, as DNA: TGTGCCAGCAGCTTAGGCGGGCAAATCACAGATACGCAGTATTTT. It codes for CASSLGGQITDTQYF.

V usage is TRBV2 and J usage is TRBJ1-4, with D unclear. Germline values: CDR1 SNHLY, CDR2 FYNNEI. This CDR3 spans 12 amino acids. Trimming pared 7 bases from V and 5 bases from J, leaving 8 bases between. The CDR3 loop is CASIGANEKLFF. The CDR3 nucleotides read TGTGCCAGCATAGGTGCGAATGAAAAACTGTTTTTT.

This clonotype was recorded at least ten times. This chain uses TRBV5-1 with TRBJ2-2; D gene unclear. Trimming took off 1 base at V and 7 bases at J, with 11 bases between the two ends. The CDR3 sequence is 14 residues long. CDR1 is SGHRS and CDR2 is YFSETQ in the germline V gene. The CDR3 here is CASSLQGRHGELFF. For the CDR3, the DNA is TGCGCCAGCAGCTTGCAAGGAAGGCACGGGGAGCTGTTTTTT.

This sequence joins TRBV2 and TRBJ1-2; tentatively, D is TRBD1 (6 bases). Germline assignment: CDR1 SNHLY and CDR2 FYNNEI. V lost 4 bases and J 2 bases, leaving 11 bases between the germline ends. This CDR3 has 14 residues. The CDR3 nucleotides are TGTGCCAGCAGTGCCGCCGGACAGAACTATGGCTACACCTTC. It translates to CASSAAGQNYGYTF. Based on the CDR3 plus reference TRBV2 and TRBJ1-2, the full variable domain is EPEVTQTPSHQVTQMGQEVILRCVPISNHLYFYWYRQILGQKVEFLVSFYNNEISEKSEIFDDQFSVERPDGSNFTLKIRSTKLEDSAMYFCASSAAGQNYGYTFGSGTRLTVV.

The chain joins TRBV9 to TRBJ2-7, with TRBD2 matching over 7 bases. This CDR3 is 17 amino acids long. Germline V CDR1 and CDR2: SGDLS, YYNGEE. The V and J ends lost 3 bases and 3 bases, in that order; junction bases with no gene match: 15. This CDR3 is CASSAEDRSSGNYEQYF. The CDR3 DNA follows: TGTGCCAGCAGCGCCGAGGATCGATCCAGCGGGAACTACGAGCAGTACTTC.

Notes on this clonotype: This is likely a read error, given that the CDR3 carries no conserved phenylalanine or tryptophan at its end. The chain has TRBV19 and TRBJ1-1, with D tentatively TRBD1 (6 bases). This CDR3 comprises 15 residues. Trimming removed 7 bases from V and 0 bases from J, with 15 bases in between. The germline gives CDR1 LNHDA, CDR2 SQIVND (reference sequence). The CDR3 DNA reads as TGTGCCAGTACGGACAGATATACCATGAACACTGAAGCTTTCCTT. It specifies CASTDRYTMNTEAFL.

This clonotype was recorded at least ten times. The gene calls are TRBV10-3 and TRBJ1-4; D is undetermined. CDR3 size: 14 residues. CDR1 ENHRY and CDR2 SYGVKD come from the germline V gene. The V end was cut by 3 bases, the J end by 8 bases, with 13 bases between. The CDR3: CAISDVRTPEKLFF. The DNA of the CDR3 is TGTGCCATCAGTGATGTAAGGACGCCGGAAAAACTGTTTTTT.

The V and J genes are TRBV27 and TRBJ1-1, with 9 bases lining up with TRBD1. The V segment lost 5 bases and the J segment 4 bases; nucleotides outside the gene matches: 5. The CDR3 loop spans 14 amino acids. Germline CDR1 and CDR2: MNHEY and SMNVEV (reference sequence). In nucleotides, the CDR3 is TGTGCCAGCAGTGCACAGGGGGCCGTCACTGAAGCTTTCTTT. This sequence encodes CASSAQGAVTEAFF.

This sequence joins TRBV7-9 and TRBJ2-7; 10 bases match TRBD2. V lost 11 bases and J lost 3; bases outside the gene matches: 19. Germline V gene data show CDR1 as SEHNR and CDR2 as FQNEAQ (reference sequence). The CDR3 covers 17 residues. This chain's CDR3 is CAWSPARLAGARYEQYF. The DNA for the CDR3 is TGTGCCTGGTCCCCCGCCAGGCTAGCGGGAGCCCGCTACGAGCAGTACTTC.

V and J are TRBV20-1 and TRBJ2-5; D may match TRBD1 or TRBD2 (9 bases each). Germline assignment: CDR1 DFQATT and CDR2 SNEGSKA (reference sequence). There are 17 residues in the CDR3. Trimming removed 5 bases at V and 8 bases at J, with 30 bases between. The CDR3 spells CSARLDRGTSWRGTQYF. CDR3 nucleotide sequence: TGCAGTGCTCGCCTCGACAGGGGGACTAGCTGGCGGGGAACCCAGTACTTC.

The table lists this clonotype with a few counts. This sequence joins TRBV5-1 and TRBJ2-7; 8 nucleotides align to TRBD1. The trim removed 0 bases at V and 6 bases at J, leaving 5 bases unmatched. CDR3 size: 14 residues. The germline gives CDR1 SGHRS, CDR2 YFSETQ. CDR3: CASSLGRGLGEQYF. The CDR3 coding sequence is TGCGCCAGCAGCTTGGGCAGGGGGCTGGGCGAGCAGTACTTC. Looking up the rest from reference TRBV5-1 and TRBJ2-7 gives the full variable domain: KAGVTQTPRYLIKTRGQQVTLSCSPISGHRSVSWYQQTPGQGLQFLFEYFSETQRNKGNFPGRFSGRQFSNSRSEMNVSTLELGDSALYLCASSLGRGLGEQYFGPGTRLTVT.

This clonotype has just one count. The chain couples TRBV7-3 to TRBJ1-1; TRBD1 agrees at 7 bases. Losses at the gene ends were 5 bases for V and 6 bases for J; bases not matched to a gene: 3. Germline V gene sequence: CDR1 SGHTA, CDR2 FQGTGA. This CDR3 is 12 amino acids long. CDR3 bases: TGTGCCAGCAGCCTTGGACAGGCTGAAGCTTTCTTT. It encodes CASSLGQAEAFF.

This clonotype was seen more than once but under ten times. This chain connects TRBV10-3 to TRBJ2-7; 10 bases line up with TRBD1. Germline V lookup: CDR1 ENHRY, CDR2 SYGVKD. The CDR3 extends over 18 amino acids. Trimming cost V 4 bases and J 3 bases; bases outside gene matches: 15. The CDR3 DNA is TGTGCCATCAGTGGTCACCCCCTCGGGACAGGGGACTACTACGAGCAGTACTTC. Translating gives CAISGHPLGTGDYYEQYF.